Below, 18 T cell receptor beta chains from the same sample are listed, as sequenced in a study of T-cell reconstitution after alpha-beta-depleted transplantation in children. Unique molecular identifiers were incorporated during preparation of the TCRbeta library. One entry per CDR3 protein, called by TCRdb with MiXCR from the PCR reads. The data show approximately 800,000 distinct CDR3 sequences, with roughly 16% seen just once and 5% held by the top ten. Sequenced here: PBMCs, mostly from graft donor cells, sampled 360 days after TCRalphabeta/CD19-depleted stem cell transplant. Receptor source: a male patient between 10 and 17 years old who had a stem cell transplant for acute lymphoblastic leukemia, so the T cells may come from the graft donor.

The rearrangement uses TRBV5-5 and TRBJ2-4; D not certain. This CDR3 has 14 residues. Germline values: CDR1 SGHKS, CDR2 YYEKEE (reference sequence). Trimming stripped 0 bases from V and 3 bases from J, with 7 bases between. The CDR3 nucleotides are TGTGCCAGCAGCTTGGACGGGCACAAAAACATTCAGTACTTC. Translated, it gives CASSLDGHKNIQYF.

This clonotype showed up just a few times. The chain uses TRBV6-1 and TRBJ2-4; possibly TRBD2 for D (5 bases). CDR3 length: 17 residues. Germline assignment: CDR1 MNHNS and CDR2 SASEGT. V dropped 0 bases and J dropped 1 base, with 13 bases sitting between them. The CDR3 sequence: CASSEAGVPSAKNIQYF. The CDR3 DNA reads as TGTGCCAGCAGTGAAGCCGGGGTACCTTCGGCCAAAAACATTCAGTACTTC.

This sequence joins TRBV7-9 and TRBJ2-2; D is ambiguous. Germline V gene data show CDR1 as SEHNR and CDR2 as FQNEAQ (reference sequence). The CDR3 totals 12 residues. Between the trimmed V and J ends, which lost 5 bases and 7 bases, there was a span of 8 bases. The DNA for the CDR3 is TGTGCCAGCAGCCTACTATACGGGGAGCTGTTTTTT. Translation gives CASSLLYGELFF.

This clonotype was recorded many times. The CDR3 DNA is TGTGCCAGCAGCTTAGCGGGAGATTCACCCCTCCACTTT. Protein product: CASSLAGDSPLHF. The chain employs TRBV7-6 and TRBJ1-6; D not resolved. V shed 0 bases and J shed 8 bases, with 5 bases lying between them. Germline-derived CDR1 and CDR2 are SGHVS and FNYEAQ. The CDR3 is made up of 13 amino acids.

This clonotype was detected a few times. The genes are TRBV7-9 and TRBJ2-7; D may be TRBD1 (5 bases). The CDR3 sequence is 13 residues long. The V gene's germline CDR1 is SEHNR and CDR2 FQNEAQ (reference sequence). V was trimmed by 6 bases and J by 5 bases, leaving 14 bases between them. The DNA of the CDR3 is TGTGCCAGCAGGTGGACACCGAACGACGAGCAGTACTTC. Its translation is CASRWTPNDEQYF.

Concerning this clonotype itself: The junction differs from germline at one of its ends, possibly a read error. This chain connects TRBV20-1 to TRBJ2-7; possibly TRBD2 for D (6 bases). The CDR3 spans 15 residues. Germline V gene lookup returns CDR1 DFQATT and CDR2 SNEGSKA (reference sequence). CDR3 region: CCARDLAGLPYEQYF. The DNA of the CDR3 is TGCTGTGCTAGAGATCTGGCGGGATTACCCTACGAGCAGTACTTC.

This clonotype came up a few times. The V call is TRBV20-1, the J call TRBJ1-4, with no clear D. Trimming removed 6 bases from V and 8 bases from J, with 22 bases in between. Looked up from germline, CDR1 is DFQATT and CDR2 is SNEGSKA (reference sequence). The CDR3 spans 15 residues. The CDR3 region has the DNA TGCAGTGCCAGACGTAGTTTTAGTGCCCGAGAAAAACTGTTTTTT. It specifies CSARRSFSAREKLFF.

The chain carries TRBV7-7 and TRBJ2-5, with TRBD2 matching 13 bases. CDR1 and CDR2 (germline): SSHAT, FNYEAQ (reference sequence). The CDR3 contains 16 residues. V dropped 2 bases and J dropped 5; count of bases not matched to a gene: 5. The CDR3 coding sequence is TGTGCCAGCAGCTTATCGGGACTAGCGGGATACGAGACCCAGTACTTC. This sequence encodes CASSLSGLAGYETQYF. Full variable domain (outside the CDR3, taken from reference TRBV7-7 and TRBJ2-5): GAGVSQSPRYKVTKRGQDVTLRCDPISSHATLYWYQQALGQGPEFLTYFNYEAQPDKSGLPSDRFSAERPEGSISTLTIQRTEQRDSAMYRCASSLSGLAGYETQYFGPGTRLLVL.

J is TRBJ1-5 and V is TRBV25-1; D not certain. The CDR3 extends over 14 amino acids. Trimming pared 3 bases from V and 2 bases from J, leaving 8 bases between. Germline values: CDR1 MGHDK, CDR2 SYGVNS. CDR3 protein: CASSDWGGNQPQHF. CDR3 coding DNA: TGTGCCAGCAGTGATTGGGGAGGCAATCAGCCCCAGCATTTT.

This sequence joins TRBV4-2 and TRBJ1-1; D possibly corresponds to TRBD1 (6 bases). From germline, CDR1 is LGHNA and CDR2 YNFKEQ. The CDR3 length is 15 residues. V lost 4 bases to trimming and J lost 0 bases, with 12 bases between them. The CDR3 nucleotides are TGTGCCAGCAGCCGCCCCGGACAGATGAACACTGAAGCTTTCTTT. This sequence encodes CASSRPGQMNTEAFF.

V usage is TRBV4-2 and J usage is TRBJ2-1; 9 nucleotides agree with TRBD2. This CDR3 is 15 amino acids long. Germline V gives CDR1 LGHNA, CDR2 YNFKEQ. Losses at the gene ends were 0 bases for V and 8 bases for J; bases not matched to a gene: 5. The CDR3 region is CASSQELAGDHEQFF. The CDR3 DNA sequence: TGTGCCAGCAGCCAAGAATTAGCGGGAGACCATGAGCAGTTCTTC.

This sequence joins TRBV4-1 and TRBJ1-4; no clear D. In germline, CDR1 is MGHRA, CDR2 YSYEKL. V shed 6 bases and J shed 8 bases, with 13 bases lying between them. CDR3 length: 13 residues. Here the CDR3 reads CASRGLGREKLFF. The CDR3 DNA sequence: TGCGCCAGCAGGGGGTTAGGTCGGGAAAAACTGTTTTTT.

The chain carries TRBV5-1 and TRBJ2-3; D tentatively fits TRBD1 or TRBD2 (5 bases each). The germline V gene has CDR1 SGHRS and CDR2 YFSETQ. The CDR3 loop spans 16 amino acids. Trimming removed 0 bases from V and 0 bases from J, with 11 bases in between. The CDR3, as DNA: TGCGCCAGCAGCTTGGAATCGGGACCTAGCACAGATACGCAGTATTTT. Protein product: CASSLESGPSTDTQYF.

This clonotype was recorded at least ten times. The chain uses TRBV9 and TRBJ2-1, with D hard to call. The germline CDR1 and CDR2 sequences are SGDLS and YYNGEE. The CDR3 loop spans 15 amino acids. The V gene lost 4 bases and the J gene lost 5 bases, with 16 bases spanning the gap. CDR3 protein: CASSLTSTENNEQFF. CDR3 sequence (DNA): TGTGCCAGCAGCCTCACTTCTACAGAGAACAATGAGCAGTTCTTC.

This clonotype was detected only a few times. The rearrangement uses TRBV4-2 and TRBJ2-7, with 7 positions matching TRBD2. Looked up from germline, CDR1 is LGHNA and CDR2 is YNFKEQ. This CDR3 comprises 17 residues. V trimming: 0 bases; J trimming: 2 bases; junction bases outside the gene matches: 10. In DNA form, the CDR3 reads TGTGCCAGCAGCCAAGACGCCGTTCATGGGGGGGCCTACGAGCAGTACTTC. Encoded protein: CASSQDAVHGGAYEQYF.

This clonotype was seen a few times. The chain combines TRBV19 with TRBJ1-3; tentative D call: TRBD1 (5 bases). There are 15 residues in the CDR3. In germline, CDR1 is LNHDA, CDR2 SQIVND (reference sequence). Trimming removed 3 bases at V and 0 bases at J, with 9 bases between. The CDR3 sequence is CASSIGATSGNTIYF. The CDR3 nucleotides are TGTGCCAGTAGTATCGGGGCAACCTCTGGAAACACCATATATTTT.

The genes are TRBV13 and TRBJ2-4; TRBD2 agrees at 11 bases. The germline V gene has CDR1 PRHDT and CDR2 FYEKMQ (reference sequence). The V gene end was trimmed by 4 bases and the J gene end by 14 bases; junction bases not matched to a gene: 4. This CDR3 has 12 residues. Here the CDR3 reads CASSSLAGGKYF. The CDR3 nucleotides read TGTGCCAGCAGCTCCCTAGCGGGAGGAAAGTACTTC.

Written as DNA, the CDR3 is TGTGCCAGCAGCGTAGCGGGACACTCCTACGAGCAGTACTTC. Translated, it gives CASSVAGHSYEQYF. The rearrangement uses TRBV9 and TRBJ2-7; a possible D gene is TRBD1 (6 bases). Germline lookup yields CDR1 SGDLS and CDR2 YYNGEE. V was cut by 0 bases and J by 0 bases, with 7 bases left in between. The CDR3 consists of 14 residues.